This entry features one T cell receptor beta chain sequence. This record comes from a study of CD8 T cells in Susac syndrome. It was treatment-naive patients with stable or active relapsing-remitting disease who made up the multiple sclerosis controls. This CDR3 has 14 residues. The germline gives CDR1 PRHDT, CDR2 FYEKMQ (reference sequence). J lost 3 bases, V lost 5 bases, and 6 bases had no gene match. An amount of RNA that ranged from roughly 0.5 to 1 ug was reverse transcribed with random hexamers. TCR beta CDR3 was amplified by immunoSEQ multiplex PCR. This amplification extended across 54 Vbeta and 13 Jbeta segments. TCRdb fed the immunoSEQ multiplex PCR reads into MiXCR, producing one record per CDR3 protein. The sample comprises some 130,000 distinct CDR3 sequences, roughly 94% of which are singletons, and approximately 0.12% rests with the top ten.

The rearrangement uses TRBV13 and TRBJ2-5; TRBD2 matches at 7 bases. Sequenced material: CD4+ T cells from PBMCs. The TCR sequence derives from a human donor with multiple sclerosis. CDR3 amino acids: CASSATGTKETQYF. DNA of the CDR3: TGTGCCAGCAGCGCCACCGGGACTAAAGAGACCCAGTACTTC.